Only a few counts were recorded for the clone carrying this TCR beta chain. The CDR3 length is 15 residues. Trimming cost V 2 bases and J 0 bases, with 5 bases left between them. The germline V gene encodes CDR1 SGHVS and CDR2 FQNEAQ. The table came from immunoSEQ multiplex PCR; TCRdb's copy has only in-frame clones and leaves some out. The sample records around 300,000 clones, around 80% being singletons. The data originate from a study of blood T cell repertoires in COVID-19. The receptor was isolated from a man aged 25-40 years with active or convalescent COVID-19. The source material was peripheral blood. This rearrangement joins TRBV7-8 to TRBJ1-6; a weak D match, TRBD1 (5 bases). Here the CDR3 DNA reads TGTGCCAGCAGCTTACAGGGCTCCTATAATTCACCCCTCCACTTT. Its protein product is CASSLQGSYNSPLHF.